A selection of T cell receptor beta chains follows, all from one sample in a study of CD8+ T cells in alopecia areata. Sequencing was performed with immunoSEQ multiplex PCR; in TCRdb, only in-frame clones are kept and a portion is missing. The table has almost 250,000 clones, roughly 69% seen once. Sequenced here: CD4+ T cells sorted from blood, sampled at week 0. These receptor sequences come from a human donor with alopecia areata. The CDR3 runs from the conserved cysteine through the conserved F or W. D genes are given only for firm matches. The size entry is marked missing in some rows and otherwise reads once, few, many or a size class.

TGTGCCCAATCTCCGGGGGCAAACTATGGCTACACCTTC | CAQSPGANYGYTF | TRBJ1-2 | NA | NA | TRBV30
TGTGCCTGGAGTTCGTCCGGAACGGGTTTTAAACTGTTTTTT | CAWSSSGTGFKLFF | TRBJ1-4 | NA | NA | TRBV30
TGTGCCAGCAGCGTTGGGACTAGCGGGGGAGGGACAGATACGCAGTATTTT | CASSVGTSGGGTDTQYF | TRBJ2-3 | NA | TRBD2 | TRBV9
TGTGCCACCAGCAGAGTTGGGACAGAGAGAAACTATGGCTACACCTTC | CATSRVGTERNYGYTF | TRBJ1-2 | few | TRBD1 | TRBV15
TGTGCCTGGAGTGTGCTCAGCTTCCAAGAGACCCAGTACTTC | CAWSVLSFQETQYF | TRBJ2-5 | NA | NA | TRBV30
TGTGCCAGCTTCCGGGAGGGGGAGGATGGCTACACCTTC | CASFREGEDGYTF | TRBJ1-2 | NA | NA | TRBV2
TGTGCCAGCAGCAGGACTAGCGGGGACTCTGGGGCCAACGTCCTGACTTTC | CASSRTSGDSGANVLTF | TRBJ2-6 | NA | TRBD2 | TRBV7-2
TGTGCCAGCAGTTACGAGGGGATGACTGAAGCTTTCTTT | CASSYEGMTEAFF | TRBJ1-1 | NA | NA | TRBV6-5
TGCAGCGCTCGTCCCTGGACGCCGAAACAAGAGACCCAGTACTTC | CSARPWTPKQETQYF | TRBJ2-5 | NA | NA | TRBV29-1
TGTGCCAGCAGCTTAATATGGGGAACAGATACGCAGTATTTT | CASSLIWGTDTQYF | TRBJ2-3 | many | NA | TRBV7-3
TGCAGCGTCCGGGGTCCTGAAGCTTTCTTT | CSVRGPEAFF | TRBJ1-1 | NA | NA | TRBV29-1
TGTGCCTGGAGTCCTCCGGGAGGACCGGTTGATGGCTACACCTTC | CAWSPPGGPVDGYTF | TRBJ1-2 | NA | NA | TRBV30
TGTGCCTGGAGGGCCGGCTCCTATAATTCACCCCTCCACTTT | CAWRAGSYNSPLHF | TRBJ1-6 | NA | NA | TRBV30
TGTGCCAGCAGCTTACCACAGGGTTCCGCAGATACGCAGTATTTT | CASSLPQGSADTQYF | TRBJ2-3 | NA | NA | TRBV13
TGTGCCAGCAGAATTGGGGTGATTGGCAATCAGCCCCAGCATTTT | CASRIGVIGNQPQHF | TRBJ1-5 | NA | NA | TRBV7-2
TGTGCCAGCAGTTTCAGGGGGCGCGAGACCCAGTACTTC | CASSFRGRETQYF | TRBJ2-5 | NA | TRBD1 | TRBV27
TGCGCCAGCAGCTTGGAACTCGGGGGGGATACGCAGTATTTT | CASSLELGGDTQYF | TRBJ2-3 | NA | TRBD2 | TRBV5-1
TGTGCCATCAAGGGTCATCCAGATACGCAGTATTTT | CAIKGHPDTQYF | TRBJ2-3 | NA | NA | TRBV10-3
TGCAGCGTTGGTGAGGGGAGCGGAGAGCCCCAGCATTTT | CSVGEGSGEPQHF | TRBJ1-5 | NA | NA | TRBV29-1
TGTGCCAGCAGCCCTGCTTGGGACGCCGACCCACATGAGCAGTTCTTC | CASSPAWDADPHEQFF | TRBJ2-1 | NA | NA | TRBV13
TGCAGCGTTGAAGGACAGGGTTTGGACATTCAGTACTTC | CSVEGQGLDIQYF | TRBJ2-4 | NA | TRBD1 | TRBV29-1
TGCGCCAGCACCCCGGCTACACTCATGAACACTGAAGCTTTCTTT | CASTPATLMNTEAFF | TRBJ1-1 | NA | NA | TRBV5-1
TGTGCCAGCAGCTTAGTTGTGGCAGAGACCCAGTACTTC | CASSLVVAETQYF | TRBJ2-5 | NA | NA | TRBV11-2
TGTGCCAGTAGTATTACCCGGGGTCAGCCCCAGCATTTT | CASSITRGQPQHF | TRBJ1-5 | NA | NA | TRBV19
TGCAGCGTTGATGGGGACATCCGGGAAGCTTTCTTT | CSVDGDIREAFF | TRBJ1-1 | NA | NA | TRBV29-1
TGCAGCGTTGGGTCACTCCGGGACTATGGCTACACCTTC | CSVGSLRDYGYTF | TRBJ1-2 | NA | NA | TRBV29-1
TGCAGCGTTGAAGTGGACATCAACACCGGGGAGCTGTTTTTT | CSVEVDINTGELFF | TRBJ2-2 | NA | NA | TRBV29-1
TGTGCCAGCAGCTTAGATACCGTGTACCAAGAGACCCAGTACTTC | CASSLDTVYQETQYF | TRBJ2-5 | NA | NA | TRBV7-2
TGTGCCAGCAGTTATGGACTAGCGGGGGGGCCAGAGACCCAGTACTTC | CASSYGLAGGPETQYF | TRBJ2-5 | NA | TRBD2 | TRBV6-6
TGTGCCAGCAGCTTACTCACTAGCGGCAGGAACTACGAGCAGTACTTC | CASSLLTSGRNYEQYF | TRBJ2-7 | NA | TRBD2 | TRBV11-2
TGTGCCAGTAGTTTCGAGATTACGCAGTATTTT | CASSFEITQYF | TRBJ2-3 | few | NA | TRBV19
TGCGCCAGCAGCTTGGCCGGAGGGAACACTGAAGCTTTCTTT | CASSLAGGNTEAFF | TRBJ1-1 | once | NA | TRBV5-1
TGTGCCATCAGTGATGGGGAGGGATGGGATACGCAGTATTTT | CAISDGEGWDTQYF | TRBJ2-3 | NA | TRBD2 | TRBV10-3
TGTGCCAGCAGACCGGCGGGATACTATGGCTACACCTTC | CASRPAGYYGYTF | TRBJ1-2 | NA | NA | TRBV25-1
TGTGCCAGCAGCGCGGGTCCTAGGGGGGACATTCAGTACTTC | CASSAGPRGDIQYF | TRBJ2-4 | few | NA | TRBV9
TGTGCTAGCAGCCCCCTGGGACAGGGGATCGGAGAGACCCAGTACTTC | CASSPLGQGIGETQYF | TRBJ2-5 | NA | TRBD1 | TRBV7-7
TGCAGCGTGAGGACAGGGTCGGCTGAAAAACTGTTTTTT | CSVRTGSAEKLFF | TRBJ1-4 | NA | TRBD1 | TRBV29-1
TGTGCCAGCAGGGGGACAGGGGGTAATTCACCCCTCCACTTT | CASRGTGGNSPLHF | TRBJ1-6 | NA | TRBD1 | TRBV25-1
TGCAGCGTTGCGTGGGGCAGAGGGACTGAAGCTTTCTTT | CSVAWGRGTEAFF | TRBJ1-1 | NA | NA | TRBV29-1
TGTGCCAGCAGCTTACCCAGGGCCCCCTACGAGCAGTACTTC | CASSLPRAPYEQYF | TRBJ2-7 | once | NA | TRBV7-2
TGTGCCTGGAGTCCGCTAGGGACCCAGTACTTC | CAWSPLGTQYF | TRBJ2-5 | once | NA | TRBV30
TGTGCCTGGAGTGTTGGACAAATAAACACTGAAGCTTTCTTT | CAWSVGQINTEAFF | TRBJ1-1 | NA | NA | TRBV30
TGTGCCAGCAGCTTCAGGGACGAGCAGTACTTC | CASSFRDEQYF | TRBJ2-7 | NA | NA | TRBV5-6
TGTGCCAGCAGCTTAATGAATGGAGAGACCCAGTACTTC | CASSLMNGETQYF | TRBJ2-5 | NA | NA | TRBV7-9
TGTGCCAGCAGTTGGACCCAAGAGACCCAGTACTTC | CASSWTQETQYF | TRBJ2-5 | NA | NA | TRBV7-2
TGTGCCAGCAGCGTACAAGAGGGTGGCACCTACGAGCAGTACTTC | CASSVQEGGTYEQYF | TRBJ2-7 | NA | NA | TRBV9
TGCAGCGTCGGGGTCGGAGTATCCACAGATACGCAGTATTTT | CSVGVGVSTDTQYF | TRBJ2-3 | few | NA | TRBV29-1
TGTGCCAGCAGTTCATTCGGGATTAGCACAGATACGCAGTATTTT | CASSSFGISTDTQYF | TRBJ2-3 | NA | NA | TRBV27
TGTGCCTGGAGTAACAGCGGGGGGAAGACCCAGTACTTC | CAWSNSGGKTQYF | TRBJ2-5 | NA | TRBD2 | TRBV30
TGTGCCAGCAGTTCCGGACTGTCCCCCAATCAGCCCCAGCATTTT | CASSSGLSPNQPQHF | TRBJ1-5 | NA | NA | TRBV6-5
TGTGCCTGGAGTGTACCCACCCGGGACACCGGGGAGCTGTTTTTT | CAWSVPTRDTGELFF | TRBJ2-2 | once | NA | TRBV30
TGTGCCAGCAGTGCACTACAGGGGGCCTCCTACAATGAGCAGTTCTTC | CASSALQGASYNEQFF | TRBJ2-1 | NA | TRBD1 | TRBV27
TGTGCCAGCAGCCATAGCACTGAGCAGTTCTTC | CASSHSTEQFF | TRBJ2-1 | NA | NA | TRBV7-6
TGCGCCAGCAGCTTACAGGGACTAAACTCTGGGGCCAACGTCCTGACTTTC | CASSLQGLNSGANVLTF | TRBJ2-6 | NA | NA | TRBV5-1
TGTGCCAGCAGCAGCGGAGGGGGGGATGGTGAAAAACTGTTTTTT | CASSSGGGDGEKLFF | TRBJ1-4 | NA | NA | TRBV6-5